This TCR beta chain was identified in a study of blood T cell repertoires in COVID-19. Study-level information: Italy, Spain and the United States were the sources of the convalescent and acute COVID-19 samples. From T cells, B-cell-depleted T cells, or PBMCs came the material, which was cDNA or gDNA.

In the authors' workflow: The authors estimated nucleated cell counts from reference gene primer amplification. Data came from immunoSEQ multiplex PCR; TCRdb stores just in-frame clones and leaves some out. V and J calls and clone size are given by that table; D and trimming were obtained from the DNA. There are some 93,000 clones in the sample; less than 90% occur only once, and 3.8% lies in the top ten. V lost 6 bases to trimming and J lost 8 bases; unmatched junction nucleotides: 13. The germline V gene has CDR1 SQVTM and CDR2 ANQGSEA. This CDR3 has 15 amino acids. The sample comprised peripheral blood. The chain uses TRBV29-1 and TRBJ1-2; 12 bases match TRBD1. The receptor's source is a man aged 55 to 70 with acute or convalescent COVID-19. The CDR3 is CSVYPRDRGPEGYTF. The CDR3 DNA reads as TGCAGCGTCTATCCCCGGGACAGGGGGCCCGAAGGCTACACCTTC.